This T cell receptor beta chain was recorded in a study of response to subunit inactivated influenza vaccine. This CDR3 is built from 16 residues. Deletions cut 6 bases from V and 2 bases from J, with 19 bases between. CDR1 and CDR2 (germline): WNHNN, SYGVQD (reference sequence). In its sample, this clonotype was seen a few times. From the RT-PCR reads, TCRdb called clonotypes with MiXCR, one entry per CDR3 protein. Counted here are fewer than 600,000 distinct CDR3 sequences, less than 7.5% occurring once; the ten biggest clones make up about an eighth. The TCR was taken from a man between 50 and 70 years old who received an inactivated influenza vaccine. The sequencing here drew on PBMCs from blood, taken 23 months after vaccination. J is TRBJ2-5 and V is TRBV10-1, with TRBD2 as a possible D gene (6 bases). The CDR3 loop reads CASRAPGRQIQETQYF. The CDR3 DNA reads as TGCGCCAGCAGAGCCCCCGGGAGACAGATACAAGAGACCCAGTACTTC.